The clone carrying this T cell receptor (beta chain) registers medium-sized by frequency. What it recognizes is unknown. Every CD8+ subset sample held about 300,000 flow-sorted cells, done in triplicate. CD45RO-CCR7+CD27+CD95- cells counted as naive CD8+ T cells. The data were taken from a study of CXCR3-negative and CXCR3-positive naive CD8 T cells. The germline V gene has CDR1 LGHNA and CDR2 YSLEER. This CDR3 comprises 16 residues. Notes on the study in general: Similar TRBV-TRBJ usage was seen in naive cells (both CXCR3-negative and CXCR3-positive), but memory cells differed. CXCR3-positive naive cells had more hydrophobic TRB CDR3s than CXCR3-negative naive cells.

The method, 5' RACE with UMI labels, was used to prepare the TRB cDNA libraries. TCRdb reprocessed the 5' RACE reads and stores each CDR3 protein as one record, lacking DNA. Its table records thousands of distinct CDR3 sequences. This TCR came from a human donor in good health. Some clones in this sample may be carry-over from other donors' samples. The chain is built from TRBV4-3 and TRBJ2-1. Sequencing was performed on naive CXCR3+ CD8+ T cells from blood. The subset here: CD45RO-CCR7+CD27+CD95- naive CD8+ T cells expressing CXCR3 (TNR3+). The CDR3 loop reads CASSQDQSATYNEQFF.